These 11 T cell receptor beta chains came from one sample sequenced in a study of blood T cell repertoires in COVID-19. This table comes from immunoSEQ multiplex PCR, and its TCRdb copy is limited to in-frame clones, with some not included. The table lists roughly 120,000 clones, 75% to 85% of them singletons. Specimen: peripheral blood. These receptors were collected from a woman aged 55-75 years with acute or convalescent COVID-19.

The chain has TRBV6-2 or TRBV6-3 and TRBJ1-1; D gene uncertain. The germline V and J ends were trimmed by 2 bases and 4 bases, with 11 bases remaining between them. CDR3 size: 14 residues. Germline CDR1 reads MNHEY; CDR2 reads SVGEGT. The CDR3, as DNA: TGTGCCAGCAGTTACGTCTCCGGGGTCACTGAAGCTTTCTTT. It yields the protein CASSYVSGVTEAFF.

The chain links TRBV6-2 or TRBV6-3 to TRBJ2-1, with D perhaps matching TRBD2 (7 bases). The CDR3 is made up of 16 amino acids. In germline, CDR1 is MNHEY, CDR2 SVGEGT. With 7 bases removed from V and 0 bases from J, the gap between germline ends came to 16 bases. In DNA, the CDR3 is TGTGCCAGCATCCCCAGCGGGACAAGCTCCTACAATGAGCAGTTCTTC. Protein sequence: CASIPSGTSSYNEQFF.

Only one count was recorded for this clone. This chain joins TRBV11-2 and TRBJ2-7, with 8 bases lining up with TRBD1. Germline CDR1 reads SGHAT; CDR2 reads FQNNGV. The CDR3 sequence is 13 residues long. Unmatched junction bases numbered 5, after V lost 8 bases and J lost 2 bases. The CDR3, as DNA: TGTGCCAGCTGGGACAGGCGGACCTACGAGCAGTACTTC. Translated, it gives CASWDRRTYEQYF.

This clone was seen only once. The V and J genes are TRBV30 and TRBJ2-3, with a possible D match to TRBD2 (6 bases). The V gene lost 1 base and the J gene lost 0 bases, with 11 bases spanning the gap. The CDR3 is made up of 15 amino acids. Germline V CDR1 and CDR2: GTSNPN, SVGIG (reference sequence). The CDR3 loop is CAWSGGVSSTDTQYF. Here the CDR3 DNA reads TGTGCCTGGAGTGGGGGGGTTTCTAGCACAGATACGCAGTATTTT.

The rearrangement uses TRBV7-2 and TRBJ1-6; TRBD1 might be the D (6 bases). CDR3 length: 16 residues. Deletions cut 2 bases from V and 7 bases from J, with 15 bases between. Looked up from germline, CDR1 is SGHTA and CDR2 is FQGNSA. CDR3 DNA: TGTGCCAGCAGCTTATTGGGGGGGGCCACAAATTCACCCCTCCACTTT. Encoded protein: CASSLLGGATNSPLHF.

This clone is a singleton in its sample. V is TRBV19 and J is TRBJ2-7, with TRBD1 identical over 7 bases. The CDR3 loop spans 15 amino acids. Trimming cost V 5 bases and J 0 bases; bases outside gene matches: 7. Germline lookup yields CDR1 LNHDA and CDR2 SQIVND (reference sequence). Here the CDR3 reads CASSFSGQSSYEQYF. The CDR3 region has the DNA TGTGCCAGTAGTTTTTCGGGACAGAGCTCCTACGAGCAGTACTTC.

The chain is built from TRBV29-1 and TRBJ2-7, with 8 bases matching TRBD1. CDR1 and CDR2 (germline): SQVTM, ANQGSEA. The CDR3 is 15 amino acids. With 3 bases clipped from V and 0 bases from J, the junction kept 7 bases outside the gene matches. CDR3 protein: CSVDIPGGSSYEQYF. The CDR3, as DNA: TGCAGCGTTGACATCCCAGGGGGCTCCTCCTACGAGCAGTACTTC.

The rearrangement uses TRBV20-1 and TRBJ2-5, with no clear D. Germline CDR1 DFQATT, CDR2 SNEGSKA (reference sequence). V was pared by 0 bases and J by 5 bases, with 4 bases between. The CDR3 covers 11 residues. The CDR3 loop reads CSARDIETQYF. In DNA form, the CDR3 reads TGCAGTGCTAGAGATATCGAGACCCAGTACTTC.

V gene TRBV24-1 combines with J gene TRBJ2-2; weak D call: TRBD1 (5 bases). Trimming took off 7 bases at V and 6 bases at J, with 8 bases between the two ends. Germline-derived CDR1 and CDR2 are KGHDR and SFDVKD. The CDR3 has 12 amino acids. CDR3 loop: CATSRAAGELFF. CDR3 in DNA: TGTGCCACCAGCAGGGCGGCCGGGGAGCTGTTTTTT.

This chain connects TRBV5-1 to TRBJ1-4; maybe TRBD1 (5 bases). Germline CDR1 and CDR2: SGHRS and YFSETQ. V was pared by 2 bases and J by 4 bases, with 9 bases between. The CDR3 length is 14 residues. As DNA, the CDR3 is TGCGCCAGCAGCTTCGGCAGGGTTAATGAAAAACTGTTTTTT. Translated: CASSFGRVNEKLFF.

The V and J genes are TRBV4-3 and TRBJ2-4; 11 positions agree with TRBD2. In germline, CDR1 is LGHNA, CDR2 YSLEER. The CDR3 has 15 amino acids. V lost 1 base, J lost 5 bases, and 1 base stayed unmatched. The CDR3 nucleotides read TGCGCCAGCAGCCAAGCACTAGCGGGGGAAAACATTCAGTACTTC. It codes for CASSQALAGENIQYF.